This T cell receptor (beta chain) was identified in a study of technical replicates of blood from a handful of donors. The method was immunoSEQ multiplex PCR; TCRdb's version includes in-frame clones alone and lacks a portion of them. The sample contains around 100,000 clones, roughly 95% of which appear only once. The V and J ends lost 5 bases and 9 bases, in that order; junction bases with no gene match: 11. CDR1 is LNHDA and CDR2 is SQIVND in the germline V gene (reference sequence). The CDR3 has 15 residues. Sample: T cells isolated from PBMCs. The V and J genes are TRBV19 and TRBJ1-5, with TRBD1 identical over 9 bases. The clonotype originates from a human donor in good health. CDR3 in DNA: TGTGCCAGTAGTGCGGGGACAGGGTTAGGATTGCCCCAGCATTTT. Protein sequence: CASSAGTGLGLPQHF. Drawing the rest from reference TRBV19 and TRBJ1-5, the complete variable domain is DGGITQSPKYLFRKEGQNVTLSCEQNLNHDAMYWYRQDPGQGLRLIYYSQIVNDFQKGDIAEGYSVSREKKESFPLTVTSAQKNPTAFYLCASSAGTGLGLPQHFGDGTRLSIL.